The T cell receptor beta chain described here comes from a study of cytomegalovirus exposure and HLA in healthy donors. At the level of the study: Caucasian-associated ancestry cluster membership applied to approximately 81% of around 400 genotyped donors. Regarding the study as a whole: Common viral pathogens (according to a later analysis) appeared linked to several of the most significant clusters. In a later analysis, TCR beta V- and J-gene trimming showed a link to a missense DCLRE1C variant. The investigators catalogued about 170 TCR beta chains as cytomegalovirus-associated.

As concerns this clone: Antigen specificity is unknown.

The PCR ran on 60 Vbeta and 13 Jbeta primers. The protocol was immunoSEQ multiplex PCR, while the TCRdb copy is restricted to in-frame clones and leaves out a portion. The sample yields roughly 250,000 clones, over 70% seen once. This clonotype was obtained from a girl aged 2 to 10 in good health and CMV-seronegative. The sample was PBMCs.

The CDR3, as DNA: TGTGCCAGCAGCACTAGCGCTTTAACAGATACGCAGTATTTT. As protein: CASSTSALTDTQYF. The genes are TRBV6-1 and TRBJ2-3; 7 nucleotides match TRBD2. The ends lost 6 bases at V and 3 bases at J; junction bases unmatched: 6. The germline V gene encodes CDR1 MNHNS and CDR2 SASEGT. The length of the CDR3 is 14 residues.